The clone carrying this TCR beta chain was found once. The antigen remains undetermined. The sample belongs to a study of OX40 agonist ivuxolimab in advanced cancers. Study observations and caveats: At 0.1 to 3.0 mg/kg and by week 6, CD4+ and CD8+ T cells in the blood had expanded clonally.

At baseline, cycle 4 day 1, and cycle 7 day 1, blood was sampled. Data came from immunoSEQ multiplex PCR; TCRdb stores just in-frame clones and leaves some out. The sample lists about 36,000 clones, 81% occurring once. The germline V gene encodes CDR1 LNHDA and CDR2 SQIVND (reference sequence). J lost 9 bases, V lost 3 bases, and 4 bases had no gene match. CDR3 size: 12 residues. The sample here was CD4+ or CD8+ T cells sorted from blood, taken in a trial of the OX40 agonist ivuxolimab. This sequence joins TRBV19 and TRBJ1-1; 7 bases are shared with TRBD1. The sequence came from an adult with an advanced solid tumor such as melanoma, head and neck, liver or kidney cancer. The CDR3 is CASSIEGQKAFF. CDR3 sequence (DNA): TGTGCCAGTAGTATCGAGGGACAGAAAGCTTTCTTT.